One and the same sample provided the 21 T cell receptor beta chains below, sequenced in a study of blood T cell repertoires in COVID-19 (dated by TCRdb to the early 2020s). Libraries were built with the immunoSEQ multiplex PCR assay. TCRdb carries this immuneACCESS record with in-frame sequences only. Its versions omit some clonotypes, under half of them owing to an unresolved V gene in the studies checked, with the rest unexplained. This sample comprises about 87,000 clones, around 84% of them detected only once. The ten largest clonotypes hold more than 4% of the sample. The source material was peripheral blood. Receptors originate from a middle-aged man with acute or convalescent COVID-19.

The CDR3 region has the DNA TGTGCCACCTCAGCAGGGGACAGGGGTGGCAGGAGTCAGCCCCAGCATTTT. Amino acid sequence: CATSAGDRGGRSQPQHF. The rearrangement joins TRBV15 to TRBJ1-5, with 10 nucleotides matching TRBD1. The CDR3 is made up of 17 amino acids. Germline V gene sequence: CDR1 LNHNV, CDR2 YYDKDF (reference sequence). With 8 bases clipped from V and 6 bases from J, the junction kept 16 bases outside the gene matches.

This sequence joins TRBV10-2 and TRBJ1-5; possibly TRBD1 for D (5 bases). V lost 8 bases to trimming and J lost 5 bases, with 10 bases between them. CDR1 and CDR2 (germline): WSHSY, SAAADI. The CDR3 length is 12 residues. The CDR3 DNA follows: TGCGCCAGCGGCAGGGAGGATCAGCCCCAGCATTTT. Amino acids: CASGREDQPQHF.

The chain links TRBV7-8 to TRBJ1-1, with 10 bases matching TRBD1. CDR1 is SGHVS and CDR2 is FQNEAQ in the germline V gene. V shed 5 bases, J shed 3 bases, and the junction held 3 bases outside the gene matches. The CDR3 runs to 14 residues. The CDR3 reads CASSLDRGYTEAFF. CDR3 nucleotides: TGTGCCAGCAGCCTGGACAGGGGGTACACTGAAGCTTTCTTT.

The gene calls are TRBV27 and TRBJ1-5, with D possibly being TRBD1 (6 bases). Trimming took off 3 bases at V and 7 bases at J, with 10 bases between the two ends. CDR1 is MNHEY and CDR2 is SMNVEV in the germline V gene (reference sequence). This CDR3 is 13 amino acids long. CDR3 in amino acids: CASSFRGDQPQHF. Here the CDR3 DNA reads TGTGCCAGCAGTTTCAGGGGAGACCAGCCCCAGCATTTT.

This chain links TRBV6-5 with TRBJ1-1; 8 positions agree with TRBD1. After removal of 7 bases from V and 7 bases from J, the junction contained 8 bases not matched to a gene. Germline V gene sequence: CDR1 MNHEY, CDR2 SVGAGI. This CDR3 contains 13 residues. The CDR3 sequence is CASTPDRVYEAFF. The CDR3, as DNA: TGTGCCAGCACCCCGGACAGGGTATATGAAGCTTTCTTT.

The chain combines TRBV29-1 with TRBJ1-3, with D tentatively TRBD1 (6 bases). The CDR3 extends over 12 amino acids. CDR1 SQVTM and CDR2 ANQGSEA come from the germline V gene. V dropped 6 bases and J dropped 8 bases, with 14 bases sitting between them. The CDR3 DNA reads as TGCAGCGTCATACTAGGGGGTTACACCATATATTTT. This codes for CSVILGGYTIYF. Using reference TRBV29-1 and TRBJ1-3 for the parts outside the CDR3, the full variable domain is SAVISQKPSRDICQRGTSLTIQCQVDSQVTMMFWYRQQPGQSLTLIATANQGSEATYESGFVIDKFPISRPNLTFSTLTVSNMSPEDSSIYLCSVILGGYTIYFGEGSWLTVV.

The chain links TRBV6-5 to TRBJ1-5; 10 nucleotides match TRBD1. V lost 4 bases, J lost 5 bases, and 5 bases stayed unmatched. Germline CDR1 and CDR2: MNHEY and SVGAGI. CDR3 length: 15 amino acids. CDR3 bases: TGTGCCAGCAGTTCAACCGGGACAGGGGATCAGCCCCAGCATTTT. It translates to CASSSTGTGDQPQHF.

The chain joins TRBV7-9 to TRBJ1-3; possible D gene TRBD1, 5 bases. V was pared by 5 bases and J by 0 bases, with 8 bases between. In germline, CDR1 is SEHNR, CDR2 FQNEAQ (reference sequence). The CDR3 consists of 14 residues. This chain's CDR3 is CASSGQGSGNTIYF. As DNA, the CDR3 is TGTGCCAGCAGCGGGCAGGGCTCTGGAAACACCATATATTTT.

The chain carries TRBV6-5 and TRBJ2-7; TRBD1 aligns across 12 bases. Germline trimming cut 6 bases from V and 7 bases from J; bases unmatched to any gene: 7. Per the germline V gene, CDR1 is MNHEY and CDR2 is SVGAGI. The CDR3 is 14 amino acids. The CDR3 bases are TGTGCCAGCAGCCGGGGACAGGGGGCTGGGGAGCAGTACTTC. Translating gives CASSRGQGAGEQYF.

This rearrangement joins TRBV6-2 or TRBV6-3 to TRBJ2-3; perhaps TRBD2 as D (6 bases). Looked up from germline, CDR1 is MNHEY and CDR2 is SVGEGT. V lost 4 bases to trimming and J lost 10 bases, with 12 bases between them. CDR3 size: 12 residues. CDR3 nucleotide sequence: TGTGCCAGCAGTTCAACCGGGAGTGCGCAGTATTTT. It translates to CASSSTGSAQYF.

The gene calls are TRBV7-8 and TRBJ2-7; D not certain. The length of the CDR3 is 14 residues. Looked up from germline, CDR1 is SGHVS and CDR2 is FQNEAQ. The V end was cut by 1 base, the J end by 0 bases, with 7 bases between. The CDR3 here is CASSLVLSSYEQYF. The CDR3 DNA sequence: TGTGCCAGCAGCTTAGTTCTGAGCTCCTACGAGCAGTACTTC.

The chain carries TRBV19 and TRBJ1-5; D gene ambiguous. Trimming left V 7 bases short and J 0 bases short, with 13 bases between. Germline CDR1 reads LNHDA; CDR2 reads SQIVND (reference sequence). The CDR3 length is 15 residues. CDR3 nucleotides: TGTGCCAGTACCCCGGGTTCTGGTAGCAATCAGCCCCAGCATTTT. Translated, it gives CASTPGSGSNQPQHF.

The CDR3 loop is CASSPQISGNTIYF. CDR3 nucleotides: TGTGCCAGCAGCCCACAGATCTCTGGAAACACCATATATTTT. This chain connects TRBV27 to TRBJ1-3; D ambiguous. V lost 6 bases and J lost 0, with 9 bases in between. Germline CDR1 and CDR2: MNHEY and SMNVEV (reference sequence). The CDR3 is 14 residues long.

V gene TRBV18 combines with J gene TRBJ1-1; possibly TRBD1 for D (6 bases). The CDR3 sequence is 13 residues long. Trimming took 5 bases from V and 1 from J, leaving 8 bases between them. Germline V gene sequence: CDR1 KGHSH, CDR2 LQKENI. The CDR3 spells CASSTTGNTEAFF. CDR3 coding DNA: TGTGCCAGCTCAACGACAGGGAACACTGAAGCTTTCTTT.

V usage is TRBV4-3 and J usage is TRBJ1-2, with D maybe TRBD1 (5 bases). CDR1 LGHNA and CDR2 YSLEER come from the germline V gene. This CDR3 is 16 amino acids long. V lost 0 bases and J 4 bases, leaving 15 bases between the germline ends. CDR3 protein: CASSQDWRGGSYGYTF. CDR3 DNA sequence: TGCGCCAGCAGCCAAGATTGGAGGGGCGGGAGCTATGGCTACACCTTC.

The rearrangement links TRBV29-1 to TRBJ1-1; D perhaps matches TRBD1 (6 bases). This CDR3 region has 12 residues. Germline CDR1 is SQVTM and CDR2 is ANQGSEA. Trimming took 7 bases from V and 7 from J, leaving 16 bases between them. CDR3 in amino acids: CSARRGEGEAFF. Written as DNA, the CDR3 is TGCAGCGCTCGCAGGGGTGAGGGTGAAGCTTTCTTT.

This chain joins TRBV7-2 and TRBJ1-4; D remains ambiguous. The V gene's germline CDR1 is SGHTA and CDR2 FQGNSA. The CDR3 runs 14 residues. V gave up 1 base and J gave up 5 bases, with 8 bases separating them. The CDR3 here is CASSLGQKNEKLFF. CDR3 DNA: TGTGCCAGCAGCTTAGGGCAGAAGAATGAAAAACTGTTTTTT.

This chain connects TRBV19 to TRBJ2-7; 10 nucleotides match TRBD2. The CDR3 is made up of 19 amino acids. Germline CDR1 and CDR2: LNHDA and SQIVND (reference sequence). After removal of 2 bases from V and 1 base from J, the junction contained 14 bases not matched to a gene. In DNA, the CDR3 is TGTGCCAGTAGTATACGTTATTGGGGTAGCGGGGGGACATCCTACGAGCAGTACTTC. It is translated as CASSIRYWGSGGTSYEQYF.

The chain has TRBV5-6 and TRBJ2-7, with 8 bases lining up with TRBD1. The CDR3 contains 11 residues. V trimming: 4 bases; J trimming: 7 bases; junction bases outside the gene matches: 1. Germline V gene lookup returns CDR1 SGHDT and CDR2 YYEEEE. CDR3 sequence: CASSRTGEQYF. The CDR3 DNA sequence: TGTGCCAGCAGCCGGACAGGGGAGCAGTACTTC.

The chain is built from TRBV10-3 and TRBJ2-3; D is uncertain. The CDR3 is made up of 18 amino acids. Germline CDR1 reads ENHRY; CDR2 reads SYGVKD. The germline V and J ends were trimmed by 2 bases and 0 bases, with 18 bases remaining between them. Here the CDR3 DNA reads TGTGCCATCAGTGAGGGTAATCCGGTACCCACTAGCACAGATACGCAGTATTTT. It yields the protein CAISEGNPVPTSTDTQYF.

V usage is TRBV29-1 and J usage is TRBJ2-1, with 13 positions matching TRBD2. With V trimmed by 3 bases and J by 7 bases, 15 bases remained unmatched. CDR1 is SQVTM and CDR2 is ANQGSEA in the germline V gene. The CDR3 covers 18 residues. The CDR3, as DNA: TGCAGCGTTGATACACGACTAGCGGGAGGTGTTTTCGTAAATGAGCAGTTCTTC. Amino acid sequence: CSVDTRLAGGVFVNEQFF.